This section outlines one T cell receptor (beta chain) sequence together with its context. The data were taken from a study of blood T cell repertoires in COVID-19. Study background: The study drew acute and convalescent COVID-19 samples from the United States, Italy and Spain. PBMCs, B-cell-depleted T cells, or T cells were the source of the cDNA or gDNA that made up the material.

The CDR3 sequence is 16 residues long. Germline CDR1 is MGHDK and CDR2 is SYGVNS. V lost 4 bases, J lost 1 base, and 11 bases lay in between. Per the authors' pipeline: Reference gene primers were amplified, and this amplification served to estimate nucleated cell counts. The data were produced by immunoSEQ multiplex PCR, yet TCRdb's version contains in-frame clones alone and is incomplete. That table is the source of V, J and clone size, and D and trimming were worked out from the DNA. This sample has hundreds of thousands of clones, with 70% to 90% found just once. The receptor was derived from a man aged 18 to 29 with active or convalescent COVID-19. This rearrangement joins TRBV25-1 to TRBJ2-6; D might be TRBD2 (6 bases). The sequencing sample was made of peripheral blood. The CDR3 DNA is TGTGCCAGCAGTGCTGGGGGAGGATCTGGGGCCAACGTCCTGACTTTC. Protein sequence: CASSAGGGSGANVLTF. Based on the CDR3 plus reference TRBV25-1 and TRBJ2-6, the full variable domain is EADIYQTPRYLVIGTGKKITLECSQTMGHDKMYWYQQDPGMELHLIHYSYGVNSTEKGDLSSESTVSRIRTEHFPLTLESARPSHTSQYLCASSAGGGSGANVLTFGAGSRLTVL.